This T cell receptor beta chain is from a study of blood T cells in healthy people across ages. Then a second PCR, running roughly 7 to 11 cycles, was carried out with a sample-barcoded 5' primer and a J-beta primer mix. MiXCR was run by TCRdb on the 5' RACE reads, yielding one entry per CDR3 protein. The sample shows 800,000 to 900,000 distinct CDR3 sequences, 62% of them seen only once. Overall study findings and caveats: Naive CD4+ cells and diversity were both higher in long-lived donors than in aged donors. Donor CMV status was unknown, possibly confounding expanded clonotype changes.

A remark on this clonotype: Its specificity is unknown.

CDR1 GTSNPN and CDR2 SVGIG come from the germline V gene (reference sequence). V lost 5 bases, J lost 2 bases, and 5 bases stayed unmatched. This CDR3 is 13 amino acids long. The TCR was taken from a man aged 30-40 years in good health. The gene calls are TRBV30 and TRBJ2-7; 8 bases align to TRBD1. Material: blood. CDR3 amino acids: CAWAPGQAYEQYF. CDR3 coding DNA: TGTGCCTGGGCCCCGGGACAGGCCTACGAGCAGTACTTC. The full variable domain, with the rest looked up from reference TRBV30 and TRBJ2-7, is SQTIHQWPATLVQPVGSPLSLECTVEGTSNPNLYWYRQAAGRGLQLLFYSVGIGQISSEVPQNLSASRPQDRQFILSSKKLLLSDSGFYLCAWAPGQAYEQYFGPGTRLTVT.